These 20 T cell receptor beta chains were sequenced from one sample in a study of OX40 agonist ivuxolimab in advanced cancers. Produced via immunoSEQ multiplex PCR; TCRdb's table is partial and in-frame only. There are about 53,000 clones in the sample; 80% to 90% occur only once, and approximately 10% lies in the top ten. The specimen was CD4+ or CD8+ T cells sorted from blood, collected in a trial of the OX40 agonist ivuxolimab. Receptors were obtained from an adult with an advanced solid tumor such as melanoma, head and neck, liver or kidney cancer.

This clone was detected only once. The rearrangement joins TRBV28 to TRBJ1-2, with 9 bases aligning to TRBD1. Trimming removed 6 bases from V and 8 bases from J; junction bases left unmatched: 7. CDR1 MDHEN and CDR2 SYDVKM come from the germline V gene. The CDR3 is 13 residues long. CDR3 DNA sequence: TGTGCCAGCAGAATTGCCGGGACAGGGGGCTACACCTTC. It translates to CASRIAGTGGYTF.

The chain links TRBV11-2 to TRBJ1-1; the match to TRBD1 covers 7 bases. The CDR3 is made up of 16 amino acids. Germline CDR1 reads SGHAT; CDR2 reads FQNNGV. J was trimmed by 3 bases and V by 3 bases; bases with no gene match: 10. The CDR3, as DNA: TGTGCCAGCAGCTTCGCCGGGATTGACAGGGACACTGAAGCTTTCTTT. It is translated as CASSFAGIDRDTEAFF. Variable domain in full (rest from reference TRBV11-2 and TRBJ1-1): EAGVAQSPRYKIIEKRQSVAFWCNPISGHATLYWYQQILGQGPKLLIQFQNNGVVDDSQLPKDRFSAERLKGVDSTLKIQPAKLEDSAVYLCASSFAGIDRDTEAFFGQGTRLTVV.

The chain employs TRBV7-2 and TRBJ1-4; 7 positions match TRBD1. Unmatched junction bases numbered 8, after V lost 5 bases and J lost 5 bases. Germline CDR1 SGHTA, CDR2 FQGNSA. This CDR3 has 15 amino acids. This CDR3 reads CASSLQGMYNEKLFF. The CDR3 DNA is TGTGCCAGCAGCCTACAGGGGATGTACAATGAAAAACTGTTTTTT.

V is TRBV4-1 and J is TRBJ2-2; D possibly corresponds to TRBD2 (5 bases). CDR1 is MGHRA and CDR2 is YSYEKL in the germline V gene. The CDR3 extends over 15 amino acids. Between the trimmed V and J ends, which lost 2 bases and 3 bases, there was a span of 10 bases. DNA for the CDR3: TGCGCCAGCAGCCAACGGGGTGGGTACACCGGGGAGCTGTTTTTT. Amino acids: CASSQRGGYTGELFF.

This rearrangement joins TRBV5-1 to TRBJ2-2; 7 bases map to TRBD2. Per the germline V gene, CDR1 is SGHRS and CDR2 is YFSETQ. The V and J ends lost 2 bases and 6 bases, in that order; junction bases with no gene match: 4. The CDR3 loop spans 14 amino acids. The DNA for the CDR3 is TGCGCCAGCAGCTTCACGGGAGGTGCCGGGGAGCTGTTTTTT. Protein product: CASSFTGGAGELFF.

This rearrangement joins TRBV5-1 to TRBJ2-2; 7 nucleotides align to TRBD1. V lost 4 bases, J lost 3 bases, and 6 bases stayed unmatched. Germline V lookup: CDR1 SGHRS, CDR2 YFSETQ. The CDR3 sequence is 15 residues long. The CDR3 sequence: CASSRGQTDTGELFF. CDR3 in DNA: TGCGCCAGCAGCCGGGGACAGACCGACACCGGGGAGCTGTTTTTT.

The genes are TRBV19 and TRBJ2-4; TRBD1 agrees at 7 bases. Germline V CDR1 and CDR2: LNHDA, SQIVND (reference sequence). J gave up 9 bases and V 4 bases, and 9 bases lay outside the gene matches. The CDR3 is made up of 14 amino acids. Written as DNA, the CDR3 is TGTGCCAGTAGTACCCGGACAGGTTACGGCATTCAGTACTTC. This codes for CASSTRTGYGIQYF.

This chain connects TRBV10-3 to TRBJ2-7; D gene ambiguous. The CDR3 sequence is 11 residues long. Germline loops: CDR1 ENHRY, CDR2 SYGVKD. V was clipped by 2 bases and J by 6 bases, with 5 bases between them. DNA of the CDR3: TGTGCCATCAGTGAGAACCGCGAGCAGTACTTC. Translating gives CAISENREQYF.

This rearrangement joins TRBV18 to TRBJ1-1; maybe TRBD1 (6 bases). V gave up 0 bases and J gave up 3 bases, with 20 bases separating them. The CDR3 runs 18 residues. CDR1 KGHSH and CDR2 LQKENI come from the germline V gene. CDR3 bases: TGTGCCAGCTCACCACCGAGGGGGTTGGGGGCTGCGGACACTGAAGCTTTCTTT. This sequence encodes CASSPPRGLGAADTEAFF.

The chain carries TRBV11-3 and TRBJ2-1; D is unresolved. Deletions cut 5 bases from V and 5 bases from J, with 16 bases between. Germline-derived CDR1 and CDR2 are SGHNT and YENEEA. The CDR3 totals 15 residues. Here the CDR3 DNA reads TGTGCCAGCAGCCCCCCGGGTGGACCTAACAATGAGCAGTTCTTC. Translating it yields CASSPPGGPNNEQFF.

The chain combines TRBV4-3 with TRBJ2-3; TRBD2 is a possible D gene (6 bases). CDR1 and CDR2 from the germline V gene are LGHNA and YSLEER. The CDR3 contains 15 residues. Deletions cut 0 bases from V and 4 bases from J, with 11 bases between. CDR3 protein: CASSQDTSHPDTQYF. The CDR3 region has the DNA TGCGCCAGCAGCCAAGATACTAGCCATCCAGATACGCAGTATTTT.

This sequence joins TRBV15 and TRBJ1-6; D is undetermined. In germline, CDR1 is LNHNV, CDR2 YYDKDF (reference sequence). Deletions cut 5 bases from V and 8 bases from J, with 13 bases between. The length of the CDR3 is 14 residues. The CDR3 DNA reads TGTGCCACCAGCCGGGAGTTTGGGGATTCACCCCTCCACTTT. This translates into CATSREFGDSPLHF. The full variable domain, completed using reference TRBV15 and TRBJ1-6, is DAMVIQNPRYQVTQFGKPVTLSCSQTLNHNVMYWYQQKSSQAPKLLFHYYDKDFNNEADTPDNFQSRRPNTSFCFLDIRSPGLGDTAMYLCATSREFGDSPLHFGNGTRLTVT.

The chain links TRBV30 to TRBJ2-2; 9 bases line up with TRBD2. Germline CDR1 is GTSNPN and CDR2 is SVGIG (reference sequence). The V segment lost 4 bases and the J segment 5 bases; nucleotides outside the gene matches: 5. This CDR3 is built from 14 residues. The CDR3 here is CAWTKRGVTGELFF. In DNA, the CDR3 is TGTGCCTGGACCAAGCGGGGGGTTACCGGGGAGCTGTTTTTT.

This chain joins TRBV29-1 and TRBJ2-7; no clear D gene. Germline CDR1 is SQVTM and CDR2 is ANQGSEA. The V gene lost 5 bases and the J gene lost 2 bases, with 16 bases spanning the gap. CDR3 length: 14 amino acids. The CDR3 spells CSVSRPPNAYEQYF. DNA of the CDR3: TGCAGCGTTTCAAGGCCTCCCAATGCCTACGAGCAGTACTTC.

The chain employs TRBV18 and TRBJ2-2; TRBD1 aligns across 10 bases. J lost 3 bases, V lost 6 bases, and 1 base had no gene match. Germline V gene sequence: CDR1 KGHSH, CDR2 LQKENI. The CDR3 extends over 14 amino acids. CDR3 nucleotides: TGTGCCAGCTCGACAGGGGGCGACACCGGGGAGCTGTTTTTT. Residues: CASSTGGDTGELFF.

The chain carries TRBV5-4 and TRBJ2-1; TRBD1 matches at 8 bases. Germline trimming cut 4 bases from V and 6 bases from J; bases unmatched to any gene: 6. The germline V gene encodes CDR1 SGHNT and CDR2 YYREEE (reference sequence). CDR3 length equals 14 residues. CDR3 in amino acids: CASSQGASGNEQFF. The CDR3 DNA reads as TGTGCCAGCAGCCAGGGGGCTAGTGGCAATGAGCAGTTCTTC.

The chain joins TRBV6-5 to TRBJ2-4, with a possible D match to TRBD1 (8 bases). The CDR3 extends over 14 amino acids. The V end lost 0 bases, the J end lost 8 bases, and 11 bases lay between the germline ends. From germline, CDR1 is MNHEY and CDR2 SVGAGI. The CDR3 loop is CASSYSTGGDIQYF. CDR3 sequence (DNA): TGTGCCAGCAGTTACTCCACAGGGGGGGACATTCAGTACTTC.

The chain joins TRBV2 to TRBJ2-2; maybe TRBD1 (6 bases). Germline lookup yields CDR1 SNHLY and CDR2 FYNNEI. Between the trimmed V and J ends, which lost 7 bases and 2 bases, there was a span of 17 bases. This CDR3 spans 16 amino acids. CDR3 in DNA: TGTGCCAGCATATGGACAGCAGCACCAAACACCGGGGAGCTGTTTTTT. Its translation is CASIWTAAPNTGELFF.

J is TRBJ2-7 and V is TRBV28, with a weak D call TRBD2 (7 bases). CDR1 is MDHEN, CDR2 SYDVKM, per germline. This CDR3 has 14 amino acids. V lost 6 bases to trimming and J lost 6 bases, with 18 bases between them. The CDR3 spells CASREQGPGGEQYF. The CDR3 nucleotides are TGTGCCAGCAGAGAACAGGGTCCGGGGGGCGAGCAGTACTTC.

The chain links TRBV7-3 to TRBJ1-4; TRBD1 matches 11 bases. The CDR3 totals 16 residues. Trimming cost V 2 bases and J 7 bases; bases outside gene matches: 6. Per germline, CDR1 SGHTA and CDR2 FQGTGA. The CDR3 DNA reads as TGTGCCAGCAGCTTATTTGAAGGGACAGGGGGTGAAAAACTGTTTTTT. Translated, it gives CASSLFEGTGGEKLFF.